This T cell receptor (beta chain) was profiled in a study of identical twins. General study points: In cord blood, abundant beta clonotypes had fewer insertions; memory showed no trend. Beta out-of-frame sequences showed weaker excess twin sharing.

This clonotype was seen repeatedly, ten times or more. The antigen is undetermined. TCRdb fed the 5' RACE reads into MiXCR, producing one record per CDR3 protein. The repertoire consists of 1.5 million to 2 million distinct CDR3 sequences, with roughly 35% occurring once and the leading ten covering approximately 0.29%. Per the germline V gene, CDR1 is SGDLS and CDR2 is YYNGEE. The CDR3 covers 16 residues. J lost 2 bases, V lost 0 bases, and 1 base had no gene match. The source is a newborn girl in good health. The chain recombines TRBV9 with TRBJ2-1, with 11 bases matching TRBD2. Sequenced material: cord blood. The chain's CDR3 is CASSVALAGAYNEQFF. In DNA, the CDR3 is TGTGCCAGCAGCGTAGCACTAGCGGGAGCCTACAATGAGCAGTTCTTC.